These 22 T cell receptor beta chains originate from one sample sequenced in a study of identical twins. TCRdb independently ran MiXCR on the 5' RACE reads; one entry per CDR3 protein. In the table there are under 1 million distinct CDR3 sequences, around 12% of which are singletons. These data are also associated with another study on yellow fever vaccine responses in identical twins.

The sample was PBMCs. These receptors were obtained from a woman between 18 and 29 years old in good health.

The chain is built from TRBV29-1 and TRBJ2-1; 10 positions match TRBD1. The germline V gene has CDR1 SQVTM and CDR2 ANQGSEA. J was trimmed by 5 bases and V by 7 bases; bases with no gene match: 8. The CDR3 has 14 amino acids. As DNA, the CDR3 is TGCAGCGCCGACAGGGGACAGGGGAACAATGAGCAGTTCTTC. Protein: CSADRGQGNNEQFF.

This clonotype was recorded at least ten times. V usage is TRBV9 and J usage is TRBJ1-1, with unresolved D. V lost 0 bases and J 1 base, leaving 4 bases between the germline ends. The CDR3 totals 13 residues. CDR1 and CDR2 from the germline V gene are SGDLS and YYNGEE. The CDR3, as DNA: TGTGCCAGCAGCGTAGAACGGAACACTGAAGCTTTCTTT. Translated, it gives CASSVERNTEAFF. The full variable domain, in which reference TRBV9 and TRBJ1-1 provide the parts outside the CDR3, is DSGVTQTPKHLITATGQRVTLRCSPRSGDLSVYWYQQSLDQGLQFLIQYYNGEERAKGNILERFSAQQFPDLHSELNLSSLELGDSALYFCASSVERNTEAFFGQGTRLTVV.

The chain employs TRBV18 and TRBJ2-2; D might be TRBD1 (6 bases). Trimming left V 0 bases short and J 0 bases short, with 11 bases between. From germline, CDR1 is KGHSH and CDR2 LQKENI. This CDR3 contains 17 residues. Here the CDR3 DNA reads TGTGCCAGCTCACCACCGGTGGGACATGCGAACACCGGGGAGCTGTTTTTT. Its translation is CASSPPVGHANTGELFF.

This chain joins TRBV21-1 and TRBJ2-2; TRBD1, as called in the table, went unchecked against the DNA. TRBV21-1 has pseudogene status. The CDR3 is 17 residues long. The CDR3, as DNA: TGTGCCAGCAGCATGGCTCCGGGACAGGGATTCACCGGGGAGCTGTTTTTT. It translates to CASSMAPGQGFTGELFF.

This clonotype was observed a few times. The chain combines TRBV25-1 with TRBJ2-3; D is perhaps TRBD1 or TRBD2 (5 bases each). The germline CDR1 and CDR2 sequences are MGHDK and SYGVNS. The length of the CDR3 is 16 residues. The V end was cut by 8 bases, the J end by 2 bases, with 20 bases between. The DNA for the CDR3 is TGTGCCAGCTCCGAGGGGTCTATGACTTCCACAGATACGCAGTATTTT. Protein: CASSEGSMTSTDTQYF.

There are a few counts of this clonotype. This sequence joins TRBV7-6 and TRBJ2-1; D tentatively reads TRBD1 or TRBD2 (5 bases each). Germline V gene sequence: CDR1 SGHVS, CDR2 FNYEAQ. The CDR3 extends over 16 amino acids. Trimming took 3 bases from V and 6 from J, leaving 18 bases between them. Here the CDR3 reads CASSFSLGPHPNEQFF. The DNA for the CDR3 is TGTGCCAGCAGCTTCTCTTTGGGACCCCACCCCAATGAGCAGTTCTTC.

This clonotype was detected only a few times. The V gene is TRBV12-3 or TRBV12-4, the J gene TRBJ1-4; D might be TRBD1 (5 bases). The CDR3 has 14 amino acids. V was clipped by 6 bases and J by 4 bases, with 12 bases between them. For the CDR3, the DNA is TGTGCCAGCAGAAGACAGCTAAATAATGAAAAACTGTTTTTT. Translating it yields CASRRQLNNEKLFF.

This clonotype has at least ten counts. Here the CDR3 reads CASSQTPGDTQYF. The CDR3 DNA sequence: TGTGCCAGCAGCCAAACCCCAGGGGATACGCAGTATTTT. The genes are TRBV3-1 and TRBJ2-3; D possibly corresponds to TRBD1 (5 bases). The V gene lost 2 bases and the J gene lost 6 bases, with 9 bases spanning the gap. The CDR3 extends over 13 amino acids. The V gene's germline CDR1 is LGHDT and CDR2 YNNKEL (reference sequence).

This clonotype was seen more than once but under ten times. The CDR3 region has the DNA TGTGCCAGCAGCACCCGACAGGGAACCTACGAGCAGTACGTC. Translating gives CASSTRQGTYEQYV. The chain carries TRBV7-8 and TRBJ2-7, with 7 bases identical to TRBD1. V trimming: 5 bases; J trimming: 2 bases; junction bases outside the gene matches: 6. Germline V CDR1 and CDR2: SGHVS, FQNEAQ. CDR3 length equals 14 residues.

This clonotype was seen at least ten times. This chain links TRBV12-3 or TRBV12-4 with TRBJ2-7; 9 bases line up with TRBD1. V trimming: 7 bases; J trimming: 5 bases; junction bases outside the gene matches: 12. CDR3 length: 15 amino acids. The CDR3 bases are TGTGCCAGCACCGTAGGGGGACAGGGTTACCACGAGCAGTACTTC. Translation gives CASTVGGQGYHEQYF.

The CDR3 DNA follows: TGTGCCAGCAGAGGAGCGGAAGTGGATACGCAGTATTTT. It codes for CASRGAEVDTQYF. The chain combines TRBV6-1 with TRBJ2-3; D perhaps matches TRBD2 (5 bases). CDR3 length: 13 amino acids. Trimming cost V 6 bases and J 6 bases, with 13 bases left between them. Germline CDR1 reads MNHNS; CDR2 reads SASEGT.

This clonotype came up once. The chain employs TRBV19 and TRBJ2-4, with TRBD2 identical over 7 bases. This CDR3 has 16 amino acids. With 3 bases clipped from V and 0 bases from J, the junction kept 5 bases outside the gene matches. The germline CDR1 and CDR2 sequences are LNHDA and SQIVND (reference sequence). For the CDR3, the DNA is TGTGCCAGTAGTATCACGACTAGCCTAGCCAAAAACATTCAGTACTTC. Translation: CASSITTSLAKNIQYF. Drawing the rest from reference TRBV19 and TRBJ2-4, the complete variable domain is DGGITQSPKYLFRKEGQNVTLSCEQNLNHDAMYWYRQDPGQGLRLIYYSQIVNDFQKGDIAEGYSVSREKKESFPLTVTSAQKNPTAFYLCASSITTSLAKNIQYFGAGTRLSVL.

In this sample, this clonotype turned up a few times. V and J are TRBV29-1 and TRBJ1-1; D ambiguous. Per germline, CDR1 SQVTM and CDR2 ANQGSEA. V was pared by 4 bases and J by 4 bases, with 22 bases between. The CDR3 has 16 residues. The CDR3 nucleotides read TGCAGCGTTGTTCGGAACAGTCTGCCGTCGATCACTGAAGCTTTCTTT. Protein: CSVVRNSLPSITEAFF.

This chain connects TRBV28 to TRBJ2-1; TRBD1 matches 7 bases. The germline V gene encodes CDR1 MDHEN and CDR2 SYDVKM. Trimming took 3 bases from V and 5 from J; bases not matched to a gene: 7. This CDR3 comprises 15 residues. CDR3 sequence: CASSLIDRVDNEQFF. CDR3 in DNA: TGTGCCAGCAGTTTGATTGACAGGGTCGACAATGAGCAGTTCTTC.

The sample holds many counts of this clonotype. The chain is built from TRBV11-2 and TRBJ2-5, with 9 bases that match TRBD1. This CDR3 has 14 residues. Trimming removed 5 bases from V and 4 bases from J; junction bases left unmatched: 5. Germline values: CDR1 SGHAT, CDR2 FQNNGV. The CDR3 DNA follows: TGTGCCAGCAGCCCAAGACAGGGGGGAGAGACCCAGTACTTC. The encoded protein is CASSPRQGGETQYF.

This clonotype was picked up a small number of times. The rearrangement links TRBV5-1 to TRBJ2-1; 7 bases are a match to TRBD2. This CDR3 is built from 16 residues. Germline V gene sequence: CDR1 SGHRS, CDR2 YFSETQ. Trimming took 0 bases from V and 15 from J; bases not matched to a gene: 18. The CDR3 spells CASSLVLGPGRRELFF. Written as DNA, the CDR3 is TGCGCCAGCAGCTTGGTTTTGGGCCCTGGTCGGCGGGAGTTGTTCTTC.

This clonotype has more than one count but fewer than ten. The gene calls are TRBV28 and TRBJ1-2; 10 bases are a match to TRBD1. The CDR3 sequence is 15 residues long. Germline V gene lookup returns CDR1 MDHEN and CDR2 SYDVKM. With V trimmed by 3 bases and J by 3 bases, 4 bases remained unmatched. CDR3 sequence: CASSLPGTGDYGYTF. CDR3 bases: TGTGCCAGCAGTTTGCCCGGGACAGGGGACTATGGCTACACCTTC.

This clonotype came up many times. The V gene is TRBV6-1, the J gene TRBJ1-1; no clear D gene. This CDR3 is 15 amino acids long. CDR1 and CDR2 (germline): MNHNS, SASEGT. Between the trimmed V and J ends, which lost 4 bases and 2 bases, there was a span of 14 bases. CDR3: CASSGVPVRNTEAFF. In DNA, the CDR3 is TGTGCCAGCAGTGGGGTACCGGTGAGAAACACTGAAGCTTTCTTT.

V is TRBV2 and J is TRBJ2-1, with D tentatively TRBD2 (6 bases). Germline-derived CDR1 and CDR2 are SNHLY and FYNNEI. Between the trimmed V and J ends, which lost 2 bases and 12 bases, there was a span of 14 bases. The CDR3 contains 13 residues. The CDR3 spells CASSELRGLGQFF. In DNA, the CDR3 is TGTGCCAGCAGTGAATTACGGGGGTTAGGGCAGTTCTTC.

CDR3 protein: CAYSGTAGGPGEQYF. The CDR3 nucleotides are TGTGCTTACAGCGGGACAGCGGGAGGGCCTGGCGAGCAGTACTTC. The chain carries TRBV10-3 and TRBJ2-7; 10 bases align to TRBD2. Germline CDR1 reads ENHRY; CDR2 reads SYGVKD. There are 15 residues in the CDR3.

The chain uses TRBV29-1 and TRBJ2-4; tentatively, D is TRBD1 or TRBD2 (6 bases each). V was pared by 1 base and J by 13 bases, with 17 bases between. Germline assignment: CDR1 SQVTM and CDR2 ANQGSEA. The CDR3 spans 13 residues. Written as DNA, the CDR3 is TGCAGCGTTGAAGTTTCGTGGGGGGCGGGACAGTACTTC. Residues: CSVEVSWGAGQYF.

In its sample, this clonotype was seen once. This rearrangement joins TRBV12-3 or TRBV12-4 to TRBJ2-1, with D hard to call. The CDR3 contains 12 residues. Trimming left V 5 bases short and J 8 bases short, with 10 bases between. The CDR3 region is CASSPWGYEQFF. The CDR3 DNA sequence: TGTGCCAGCAGTCCCTGGGGTTATGAGCAGTTCTTC.